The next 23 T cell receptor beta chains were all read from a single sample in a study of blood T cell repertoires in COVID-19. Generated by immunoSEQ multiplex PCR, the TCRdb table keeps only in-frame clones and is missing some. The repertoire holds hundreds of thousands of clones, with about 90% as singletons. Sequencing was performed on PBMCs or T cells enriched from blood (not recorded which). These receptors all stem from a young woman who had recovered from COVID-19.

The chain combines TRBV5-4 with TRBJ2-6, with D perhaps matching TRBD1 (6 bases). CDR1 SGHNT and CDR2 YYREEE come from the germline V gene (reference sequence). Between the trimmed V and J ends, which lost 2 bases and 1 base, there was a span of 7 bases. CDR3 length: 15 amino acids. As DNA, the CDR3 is TGTGCCAGCAGCTTCACAGGGTCTGGGGCCAACGTCCTGACTTTC. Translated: CASSFTGSGANVLTF.

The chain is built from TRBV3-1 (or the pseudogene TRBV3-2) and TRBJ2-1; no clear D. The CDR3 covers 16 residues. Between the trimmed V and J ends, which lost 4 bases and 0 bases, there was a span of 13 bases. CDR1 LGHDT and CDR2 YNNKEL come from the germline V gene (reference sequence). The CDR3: CASSPSGISSYNEQFF. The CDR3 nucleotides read TGTGCCAGCAGCCCTTCAGGAATTAGCTCCTACAATGAGCAGTTCTTC.

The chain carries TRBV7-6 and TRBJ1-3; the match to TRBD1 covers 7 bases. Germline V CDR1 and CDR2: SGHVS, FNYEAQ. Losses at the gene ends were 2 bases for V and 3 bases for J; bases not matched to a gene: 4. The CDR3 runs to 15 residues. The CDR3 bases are TGTGCCAGCAGCTTAATGACAGGGCTTGGAAACACCATATATTTT. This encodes CASSLMTGLGNTIYF.

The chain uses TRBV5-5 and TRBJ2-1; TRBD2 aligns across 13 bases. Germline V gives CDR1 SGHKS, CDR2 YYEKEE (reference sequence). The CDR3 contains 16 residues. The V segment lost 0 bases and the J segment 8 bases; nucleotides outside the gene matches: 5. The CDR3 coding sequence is TGTGCCAGCAGCTTGGCTGGACTAGCGGGGGTATATGAGCAGTTCTTC. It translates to CASSLAGLAGVYEQFF.

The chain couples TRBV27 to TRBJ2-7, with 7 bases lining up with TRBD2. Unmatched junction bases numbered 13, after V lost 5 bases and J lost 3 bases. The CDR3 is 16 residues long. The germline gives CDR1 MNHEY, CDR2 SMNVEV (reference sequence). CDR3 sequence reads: CASSPIGAGEYYEQYF. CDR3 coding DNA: TGTGCCAGCAGTCCAATAGGGGCGGGAGAGTACTACGAGCAGTACTTC.

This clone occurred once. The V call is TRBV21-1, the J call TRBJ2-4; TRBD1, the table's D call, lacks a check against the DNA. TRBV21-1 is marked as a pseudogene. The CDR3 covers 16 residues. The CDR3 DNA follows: TGTGCCAGCAGCGTTCGACAGGGAGAGGCCAAAAACATTCAGTACTTC. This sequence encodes CASSVRQGEAKNIQYF.

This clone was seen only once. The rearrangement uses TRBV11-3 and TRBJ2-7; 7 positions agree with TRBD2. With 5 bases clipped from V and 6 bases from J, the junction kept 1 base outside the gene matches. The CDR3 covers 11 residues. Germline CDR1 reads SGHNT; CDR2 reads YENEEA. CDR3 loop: CASSGGVEQYF. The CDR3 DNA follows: TGTGCCAGCAGCGGGGGGGTCGAGCAGTACTTC.

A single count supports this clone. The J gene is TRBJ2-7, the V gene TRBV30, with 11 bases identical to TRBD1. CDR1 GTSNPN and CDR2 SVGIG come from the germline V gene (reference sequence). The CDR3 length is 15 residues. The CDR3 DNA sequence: TGTGCTATATCCCGTGGCGGGACAGGGGGTCCCGAGCAGTACTTC. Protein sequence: CAISRGGTGGPEQYF.

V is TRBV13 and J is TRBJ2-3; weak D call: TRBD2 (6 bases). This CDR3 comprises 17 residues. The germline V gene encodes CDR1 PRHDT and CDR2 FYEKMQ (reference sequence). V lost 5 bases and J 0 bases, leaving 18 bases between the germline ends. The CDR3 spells CASSLLRTTPSTDTQYF. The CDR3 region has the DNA TGTGCCAGCAGCCTCCTTCGGACTACTCCTAGCACAGATACGCAGTATTTT.

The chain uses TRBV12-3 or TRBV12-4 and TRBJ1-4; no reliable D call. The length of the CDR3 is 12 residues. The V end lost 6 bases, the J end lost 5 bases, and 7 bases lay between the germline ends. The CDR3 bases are TGTGCCAGCAGCTCTTTAAATGAAAAACTGTTTTTT. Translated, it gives CASSSLNEKLFF.

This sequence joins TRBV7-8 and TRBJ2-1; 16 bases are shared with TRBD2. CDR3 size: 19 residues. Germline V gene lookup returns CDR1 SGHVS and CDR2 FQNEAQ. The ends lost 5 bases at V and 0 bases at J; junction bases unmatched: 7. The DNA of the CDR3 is TGTGCCAGCAGCAAGGGACTAGCGGGAGGGCTAAGCTCCTACAATGAGCAGTTCTTC. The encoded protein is CASSKGLAGGLSSYNEQFF.

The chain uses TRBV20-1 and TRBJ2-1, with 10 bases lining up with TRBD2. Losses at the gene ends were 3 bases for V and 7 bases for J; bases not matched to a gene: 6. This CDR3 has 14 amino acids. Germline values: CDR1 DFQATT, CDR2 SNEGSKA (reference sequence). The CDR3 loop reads CSASNPSGRNEQFF. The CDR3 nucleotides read TGCAGTGCTAGTAATCCTAGCGGGAGAAATGAGCAGTTCTTC.

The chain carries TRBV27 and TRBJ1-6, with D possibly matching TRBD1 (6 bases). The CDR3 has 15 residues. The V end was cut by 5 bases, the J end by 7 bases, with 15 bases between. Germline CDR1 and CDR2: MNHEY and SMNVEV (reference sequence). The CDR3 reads CASSRVLQGNSPLHF. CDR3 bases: TGTGCCAGCAGTAGGGTATTACAGGGAAATTCACCCCTCCACTTT.

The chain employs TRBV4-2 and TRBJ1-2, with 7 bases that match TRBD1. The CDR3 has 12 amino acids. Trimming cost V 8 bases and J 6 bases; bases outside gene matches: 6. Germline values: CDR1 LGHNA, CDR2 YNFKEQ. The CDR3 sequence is CASRQGEDGYTF. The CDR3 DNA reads TGTGCCAGCCGACAGGGAGAGGATGGCTACACCTTC.

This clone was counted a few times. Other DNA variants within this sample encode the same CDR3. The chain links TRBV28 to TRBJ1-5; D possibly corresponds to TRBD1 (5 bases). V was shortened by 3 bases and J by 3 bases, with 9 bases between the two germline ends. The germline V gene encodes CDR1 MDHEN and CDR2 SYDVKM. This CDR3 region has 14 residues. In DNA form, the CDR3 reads TGTGCCAGCAGTTTGGGAGGGGACAATCAGCCCCAGCATTTT. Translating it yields CASSLGGDNQPQHF. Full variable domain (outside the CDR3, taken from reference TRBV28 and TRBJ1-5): DVKVTQSSRYLVKRTGEKVFLECVQDMDHENMFWYRQDPGLGLRLIYFSYDVKMKEKGDIPEGYSVSREKKERFSLILESASTNQTSMYLCASSLGGDNQPQHFGDGTRLSIL.

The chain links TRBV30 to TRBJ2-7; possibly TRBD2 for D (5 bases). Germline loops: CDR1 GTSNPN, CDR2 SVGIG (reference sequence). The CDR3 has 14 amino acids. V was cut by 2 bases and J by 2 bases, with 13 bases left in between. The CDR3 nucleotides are TGTGCCTGGAGTTGGGCCGACGGGGCCTACGAGCAGTACTTC. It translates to CAWSWADGAYEQYF.

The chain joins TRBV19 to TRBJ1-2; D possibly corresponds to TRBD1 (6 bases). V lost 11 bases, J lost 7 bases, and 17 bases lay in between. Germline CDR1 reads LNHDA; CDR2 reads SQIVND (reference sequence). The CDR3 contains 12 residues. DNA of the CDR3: TGTGCCGGGAGCAGGGGATCCTCTGGCTACACCTTC. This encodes CAGSRGSSGYTF. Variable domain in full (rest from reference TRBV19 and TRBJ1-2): DGGITQSPKYLFRKEGQNVTLSCEQNLNHDAMYWYRQDPGQGLRLIYYSQIVNDFQKGDIAEGYSVSREKKESFPLTVTSAQKNPTAFYLCAGSRGSSGYTFGSGTRLTVV.

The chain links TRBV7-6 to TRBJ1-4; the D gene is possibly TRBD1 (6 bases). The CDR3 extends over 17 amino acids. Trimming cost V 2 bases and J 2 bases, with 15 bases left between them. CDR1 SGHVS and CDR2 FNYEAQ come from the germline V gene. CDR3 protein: CASSLPAGVVTNEKLFF. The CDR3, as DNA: TGTGCCAGCAGCTTACCGGCAGGGGTAGTGACTAATGAAAAACTGTTTTTT. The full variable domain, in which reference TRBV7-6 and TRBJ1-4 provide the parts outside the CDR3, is GAGVSQSPRYKVTKRGQDVALRCDPISGHVSLYWYRQALGQGPEFLTYFNYEAQQDKSGLPNDRFSAERPEGSISTLTIQRTEQRDSAMYRCASSLPAGVVTNEKLFFGSGTQLSVL.

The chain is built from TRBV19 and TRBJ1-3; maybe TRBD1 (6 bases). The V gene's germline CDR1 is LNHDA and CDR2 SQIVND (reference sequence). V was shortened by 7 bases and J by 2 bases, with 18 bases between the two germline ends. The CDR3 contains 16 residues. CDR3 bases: TGTGCCAGTAAATTAACAGGGTTAGGTCCTGGAAACACCATATATTTT. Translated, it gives CASKLTGLGPGNTIYF. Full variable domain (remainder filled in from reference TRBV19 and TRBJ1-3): DGGITQSPKYLFRKEGQNVTLSCEQNLNHDAMYWYRQDPGQGLRLIYYSQIVNDFQKGDIAEGYSVSREKKESFPLTVTSAQKNPTAFYLCASKLTGLGPGNTIYFGEGSWLTVV.

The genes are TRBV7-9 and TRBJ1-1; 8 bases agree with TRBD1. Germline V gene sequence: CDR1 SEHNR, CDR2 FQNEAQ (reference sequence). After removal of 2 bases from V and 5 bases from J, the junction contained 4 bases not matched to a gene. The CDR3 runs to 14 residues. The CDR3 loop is CASSLQGAQTEAFF. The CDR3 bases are TGTGCCAGCAGCTTACAGGGGGCGCAAACTGAAGCTTTCTTT.

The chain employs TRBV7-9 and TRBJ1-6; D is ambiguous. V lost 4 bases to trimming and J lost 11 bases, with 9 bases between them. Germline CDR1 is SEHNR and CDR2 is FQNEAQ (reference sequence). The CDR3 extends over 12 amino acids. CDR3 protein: CASSWSSPPLHF. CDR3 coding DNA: TGTGCCAGCAGCTGGAGTAGTCCACCCCTCCACTTT.

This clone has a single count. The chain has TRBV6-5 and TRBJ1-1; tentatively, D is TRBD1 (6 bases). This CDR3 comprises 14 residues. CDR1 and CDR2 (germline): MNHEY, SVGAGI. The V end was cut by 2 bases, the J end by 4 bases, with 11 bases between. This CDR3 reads CASSYLTGFTEAFF. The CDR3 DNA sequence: TGTGCCAGCAGTTACCTAACAGGGTTCACTGAAGCTTTCTTT.

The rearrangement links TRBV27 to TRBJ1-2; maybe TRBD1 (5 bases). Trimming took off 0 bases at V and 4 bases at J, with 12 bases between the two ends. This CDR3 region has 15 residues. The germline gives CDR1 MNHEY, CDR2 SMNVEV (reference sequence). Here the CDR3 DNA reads TGTGCCAGCAGTTTATCGGGGGGTTTCGGCTATGGCTACACCTTC. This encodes CASSLSGGFGYGYTF.